A selection of T cell receptor beta chains follows, all from one sample in a study of regulatory T cells in long-lasting Graves disease. TCRdb recomputed calls from the multiplex PCR reads with MiXCR, one row per CDR3 protein. There are about 500,000 distinct CDR3 sequences in the sample; about 11% occur only once, and roughly 8.9% lies in the top ten. This sample was shared with a second study, whose subject was T cells in Graves' hyperthyroidism and ophthalmopathy.

Sequencing was performed on peripheral blood mononuclear cells (PBMCs), taken at new diagnosis, from a patient treated with antithyroid drugs. The source is a woman aged 25 to 39 with Graves disease. Both conserved end residues are trimmed from each CDR3. Fields, in order: V gene, CDR3 protein.

V gene: TRBV11-1; CDR3 protein: ASSLGGPPYEQY
V gene: TRBV2; CDR3 protein: ASFHGPEWF
V gene: TRBV9; CDR3 protein: ASSVKGTGNDEQY
V gene: TRBV14; CDR3 protein: ASSQTRTDTQY
V gene: TRBV6-1; CDR3 protein: ASSPRGETYEQY
V gene: TRBV19; CDR3 protein: ASSFGGLTSGANVLT
V gene: TRBV20-1; CDR3 protein: SARRAGSMNTEAF
V gene: TRBV9; CDR3 protein: ASSVESANNEQF
V gene: TRBV7-2; CDR3 protein: ASSLRGRETQY
V gene: TRBV5-1; CDR3 protein: ASSLTGTGFI
V gene: TRBV28; CDR3 protein: ASSSPGTGYGCT
V gene: TRBV6-2/TRBV6-3; CDR3 protein: ASSLWGRGDNEQF
V gene: TRBV15; CDR3 protein: ATSRDAGPLRNAEAF
V gene: TRBV7-9; CDR3 protein: ASSPPNSGNQPQH
V gene: TRBV9; CDR3 protein: ASSVLAGVSTDTQY
V gene: TRBV28; CDR3 protein: ASSPTTVQETQY
V gene: TRBV19; CDR3 protein: ASFRDRVNTEAF
V gene: TRBV30; CDR3 protein: AWSVWSDPYEQY
V gene: TRBV11-2; CDR3 protein: ASSSESYEQY
V gene: TRBV28; CDR3 protein: ASSEDSSFSGNTIY
V gene: TRBV6-1; CDR3 protein: ASRRKGGSSYNEQF
V gene: TRBV19; CDR3 protein: ASSPQTRINEQF